This TCR beta chain was obtained from a study of Ad26.COV2.S vaccination and SARS-CoV-2 variants. The overall study: Enrollment placed the donor in the COV1001 Ad26.COV2.S trial arm. Whole-study results and caveats: It was reported that spike-specific CD8+ and CD4+ T cell responses were substantially broad after vaccination.

Sample treatment: 19 received Ad26.COV2.S at low or high dose, single or two shots; roughly five received placebo; per-sample allocation not given. Samples came from day 63 after the first vaccine or placebo injection. In Boston, an adult donor aged 18-55 years took part. TCRdb's table, derived via immunoSEQ multiplex PCR, lists solely in-frame clones and lacks some. The table has 440,000 or so clones, 80% to 95% seen once. Points on this clone: The target antigen is unknown.

This specimen consisted of peripheral blood, obtained in a trial of Ad26.COV2.S vaccine versus placebo. This receptor was obtained from a person between 18 and 65 years old who received the Ad26.COV2.S COVID-19 vaccine or a placebo.

CDR3 in DNA: TGTGCCAGCAGCTTAAGGCCAGGGACCGTTATTGGGTCCTACGAGCAGTACTTC. It is translated as CASSLRPGTVIGSYEQYF. The gene calls are TRBV7-3 and TRBJ2-7; D could derive from TRBD1 or TRBD2 (5 bases each). Trimming cost V 1 base and J 1 base, with 20 bases left between them. This CDR3 region has 18 residues. In germline, CDR1 is SGHTA, CDR2 FQGTGA.